This TCR beta chain was profiled in a study of blood T cells in healthy people across ages. Alongside a J-beta primer mix, a sample-barcoded 5' primer served in a second PCR lasting roughly 7 to 11 cycles. TCRdb recomputed calls from the 5' RACE reads with MiXCR, one row per CDR3 protein. Altogether about 800,000 distinct CDR3 sequences are present, 25% being singletons, with the ten largest covering under 4.5%. These data also featured in a second study, about T cells of mothers and their children. In that study: For each mother, over 8.5 million TCR beta CDR3 reads were obtained, and for each child, some 3 million.

Sequencing used blood. The sequence derives from a boy younger than 18 in good health.

The CDR3 loop reads CASSYSQGPADTQYF. Here the CDR3 DNA reads TGTGCCAGCAGTTACTCGCAAGGGCCGGCAGATACGCAGTATTTT. The chain recombines TRBV6-5 with TRBJ2-3; no reliable D call. The CDR3 is made up of 15 amino acids. The germline V gene encodes CDR1 MNHEY and CDR2 SVGAGI. The V end lost 0 bases, the J end lost 4 bases, and 11 bases lay between the germline ends.